In this sample, the clone carrying this TCR beta chain turned up a few times. The table came from immunoSEQ multiplex PCR; TCRdb's copy has only in-frame clones and leaves some out. There are approximately 200,000 clones in the sample; about 90% occur only once, and approximately 2.4% lies in the top ten. The data belong to a study of blood T cell repertoires in COVID-19. At the level of the study: COVID-19 samples collected from the United States, Italy and Spain covered acute and convalescent phases. From T cells, B-cell-depleted T cells, or PBMCs came the material, which was cDNA or gDNA.

With V trimmed by 0 bases and J by 4 bases, 9 bases remained unmatched. Germline V lookup: CDR1 LNHNV, CDR2 YYDKDF (reference sequence). This CDR3 region has 17 residues. This clonotype was sampled from a woman in her twenties or thirties who had recovered from COVID-19. The specimen was PBMCs or T cells enriched from blood (not recorded which). The chain links TRBV15 to TRBJ2-5; 9 bases fit TRBD1. CDR3 sequence (DNA): TGTGCCACCAGCAGAGATCCGGGACAGGGTCGGAGAGAGACCCAGTACTTC. Encoded protein: CATSRDPGQGRRETQYF.